Sequencing of this TCR beta chain was carried out in a study of Graves' ophthalmopathy and Graves' hyperthyroidism. This CDR3 is built from 14 residues. From germline, CDR1 is MNHEY and CDR2 SVGAGI. V was shortened by 2 bases and J by 2 bases, with 9 bases between the two germline ends. Transcripts of RNA were the source for amplifying TCR beta CDR3 regions. RT-PCR was first run with HTBI primers, then multiplex PCR in a second round. TCRdb analysed the multiplex PCR reads with MiXCR anew, one entry per CDR3 protein. The sample records about 200,000 distinct CDR3 sequences, 25% to 30% being singletons. This clonotype was recorded at least ten times.

The rearrangement uses TRBV6-5 and TRBJ2-5, with D tentatively TRBD1 (6 bases). This clonotype originated in a man in his fifties with Graves' ophthalmopathy. The sequenced material came from peripheral blood. Written as DNA, the CDR3 is TGTGCCAGCAGTTACCTAACAGGGCAAGAGACCCAGTACTTC. The encoded protein is CASSYLTGQETQYF.